These 29 T cell receptor beta chains came from one sample sequenced in a study of cytotoxic CD8 clonotypes in ibrutinib-treated CLL. TCRdb's table, derived via immunoSEQ multiplex PCR, lists solely in-frame clones and lacks some. Here the sample spans some 140,000 clones, 70% to 80% being singletons. The sample in question was PBMCs, obtained after 12 months of ibrutinib treatment. These receptors came from a human donor with chronic lymphocytic leukemia.

The V gene is TRBV2, the J gene TRBJ1-1; no reliable D call. Germline CDR1 is SNHLY and CDR2 is FYNNEI. V lost 7 bases, J lost 0 bases, and 12 bases lay in between. The length of the CDR3 is 14 residues. The CDR3 DNA reads as TGTGCCAGCAAGGCGGGTCGGATGAACACTGAAGCTTTCTTT. Its protein is CASKAGRMNTEAFF. The full variable domain, completed using reference TRBV2 and TRBJ1-1, is EPEVTQTPSHQVTQMGQEVILRCVPISNHLYFYWYRQILGQKVEFLVSFYNNEISEKSEIFDDQFSVERPDGSNFTLKIRSTKLEDSAMYFCASKAGRMNTEAFFGQGTRLTVV.

This clone was seen just once. The rearrangement joins TRBV9 to TRBJ2-3; 8 bases are shared with TRBD2. The V segment lost 4 bases and the J segment 2 bases; nucleotides outside the gene matches: 12. The CDR3 has 17 amino acids. From germline, CDR1 is SGDLS and CDR2 YYNGEE. The CDR3 sequence: CASSTSKTSVNTDTQYF. The CDR3 region has the DNA TGTGCCAGCAGCACCTCCAAGACTAGCGTCAACACAGATACGCAGTATTTT. The full variable domain, its missing parts supplied by reference TRBV9 and TRBJ2-3, is DSGVTQTPKHLITATGQRVTLRCSPRSGDLSVYWYQQSLDQGLQFLIQYYNGEERAKGNILERFSAQQFPDLHSELNLSSLELGDSALYFCASSTSKTSVNTDTQYFGPGTRLTVL.

The chain employs TRBV7-9 and TRBJ2-7, with TRBD2 matching 10 bases. The CDR3 runs 17 residues. V shed 3 bases, J shed 4 bases, and the junction held 12 bases outside the gene matches. Per the germline V gene, CDR1 is SEHNR and CDR2 is FQNEAQ (reference sequence). The CDR3 loop is CASSFVFRASGSYEQYF. The CDR3 DNA sequence: TGTGCCAGCAGCTTTGTCTTTCGGGCTAGCGGGAGTTACGAGCAGTACTTC.

The V call is TRBV29-1, the J call TRBJ2-3; 11 bases fit TRBD2. J gave up 4 bases and V 7 bases, and 13 bases lay outside the gene matches. This CDR3 is built from 16 residues. Germline assignment: CDR1 SQVTM and CDR2 ANQGSEA. In DNA, the CDR3 is TGCAGCGCGGAAGGCGGACTAGCGGGTGCTGCAGATACGCAGTATTTT. Protein product: CSAEGGLAGAADTQYF.

The sample holds one count of this clone. The chain combines TRBV11-2 with TRBJ2-2, with 9 bases aligning to TRBD2. CDR1 and CDR2 (germline): SGHAT, FQNNGV. V shed 5 bases, J shed 7 bases, and the junction held 20 bases outside the gene matches. The CDR3 is 19 residues long. In DNA, the CDR3 is TGTGCCAGCAGCCCCTCCGGCCGTGCGGGAGGGCCGCGGGACGGGGAGCTGTTTTTT. Amino acids: CASSPSGRAGGPRDGELFF.

This clone came up a few times. The rearrangement links TRBV25-1 to TRBJ1-3; no clear D gene. In germline, CDR1 is MGHDK, CDR2 SYGVNS. There are 13 residues in the CDR3. Trimming took off 5 bases at V and 0 bases at J, with 5 bases between the two ends. This CDR3 is CASSLFSGNTIYF. In DNA, the CDR3 is TGTGCCAGCAGTTTGTTCTCTGGAAACACCATATATTTT.

The V and J genes are TRBV5-4 and TRBJ2-7, with D unclear. V lost 0 bases, J lost 7 bases, and 11 bases lay in between. Per germline, CDR1 SGHNT and CDR2 YYREEE (reference sequence). This CDR3 contains 13 residues. As DNA, the CDR3 is TGTGCCAGCAGCTTGGCGGTTAGGGAAGAGCAGTACTTC. This translates into CASSLAVREEQYF.

The J gene is TRBJ2-2, the V gene TRBV18, with D possibly matching TRBD2 (5 bases). The germline V gene has CDR1 KGHSH and CDR2 LQKENI. Trimming removed 5 bases from V and 1 base from J, with 8 bases in between. The CDR3 has 14 residues. Here the CDR3 reads CASSVGLNTGELFF. In DNA, the CDR3 is TGTGCCAGCTCAGTAGGACTGAACACCGGGGAGCTGTTTTTT.

The chain uses TRBV15 and TRBJ1-2; D remains ambiguous. CDR1 is LNHNV and CDR2 is YYDKDF in the germline V gene (reference sequence). The germline V and J ends were trimmed by 5 bases and 1 base, with 11 bases remaining between them. CDR3 length: 14 amino acids. Here the CDR3 reads CATSPAVFNYGYTF. For the CDR3, the DNA is TGTGCCACCAGCCCAGCTGTATTTAACTATGGCTACACCTTC.

The chain has TRBV25-1 and TRBJ2-5; 11 positions match TRBD2. Looked up from germline, CDR1 is MGHDK and CDR2 is SYGVNS. The junction had 3 bases not matched to a gene; V was cut back by 4 bases and J by 2 bases. The CDR3 consists of 15 residues. The CDR3: CASSGLAGRQETQYF. The CDR3, as DNA: TGTGCCAGCAGTGGACTAGCGGGACGACAAGAGACCCAGTACTTC.

About this clone itself: Within the sample, other DNA sequences also encode this same CDR3. This chain connects TRBV18 to TRBJ2-5; D is undetermined. The CDR3 spans 13 residues. V was clipped by 3 bases and J by 2 bases, with 7 bases between them. Germline assignment: CDR1 KGHSH and CDR2 LQKENI. CDR3 sequence reads: CASSPGLQETQYF. The CDR3 bases are TGTGCCAGCTCACCGGGTCTGCAAGAGACCCAGTACTTC.

In this sample, this clone turned up once. This chain uses TRBV6-1 with TRBJ2-5; D tentatively reads TRBD1 or TRBD2 (5 bases each). V shed 7 bases and J shed 2 bases, with 11 bases lying between them. The germline V gene encodes CDR1 MNHNS and CDR2 SASEGT. CDR3 length equals 13 residues. In DNA, the CDR3 is TGTGCCAGCACGGGACGGATACAAGAGACCCAGTACTTC. Its translation: CASTGRIQETQYF.

The chain carries TRBV5-1 and TRBJ2-7; 10 nucleotides match TRBD2. The CDR3 spans 15 residues. Germline V gene lookup returns CDR1 SGHRS and CDR2 YFSETQ. The J segment lost 2 bases and the V segment lost 3 bases, leaving 5 bases of the junction unmatched. This CDR3 is CASSSGTSATYEQYF. The DNA of the CDR3 is TGCGCCAGCAGCTCGGGGACTAGCGCCACCTACGAGCAGTACTTC.

The chain carries TRBV4-3 and TRBJ1-3, with a weak D call TRBD1 (5 bases). Germline V gene lookup returns CDR1 LGHNA and CDR2 YSLEER. The CDR3 covers 18 residues. Trimming pared 0 bases from V and 4 bases from J, leaving 19 bases between. CDR3 region: CASSQDEVGQVAGNTIYF. DNA of the CDR3: TGCGCCAGCAGCCAAGATGAGGTGGGGCAGGTAGCGGGAAACACCATATATTTT.

This chain links TRBV5-4 with TRBJ2-7, with TRBD2 matching 8 bases. CDR3 length: 16 amino acids. In germline, CDR1 is SGHNT, CDR2 YYREEE (reference sequence). V shed 3 bases and J 2 bases; nucleotides not matched to a gene: 10. The CDR3 sequence: CASSSVAGKVTYEQYF. CDR3 sequence (DNA): TGTGCCAGCAGCTCCGTAGCGGGAAAGGTCACCTACGAGCAGTACTTC.

The chain employs TRBV5-1 and TRBJ2-7; TRBD2 might be the D (5 bases). Germline V gene sequence: CDR1 SGHRS, CDR2 YFSETQ. V was trimmed by 0 bases and J by 3 bases, leaving 10 bases between them. This CDR3 comprises 14 residues. The CDR3 bases are TGCGCCAGCAGCTTGGTCCCGGGAAACTACGAGCAGTACTTC. Its protein is CASSLVPGNYEQYF.

The chain has TRBV7-3 and TRBJ1-1; D not resolved. Deletions cut 5 bases from V and 11 bases from J, with 18 bases between. Germline V CDR1 and CDR2: SGHTA, FQGTGA. The CDR3 spans 13 residues. As DNA, the CDR3 is TGTGCCAGCAGCCCGCTCCCGCGGTATAGTGCTTTCTTT. Protein sequence: CASSPLPRYSAFF.

The chain carries TRBV7-3 and TRBJ2-1; 11 bases agree with TRBD2. Germline assignment: CDR1 SGHTA and CDR2 FQGTGA. CDR3 size: 14 residues. V shed 5 bases, J shed 4 bases, and the junction held 1 base outside the gene matches. CDR3 amino acids: CASSPSGGYNEQFF. The CDR3 DNA follows: TGTGCCAGCAGCCCTAGCGGGGGGTACAATGAGCAGTTCTTC.

The chain uses TRBV28 and TRBJ2-3; TRBD1 agrees at 9 bases. The CDR3 has 17 amino acids. J lost 3 bases, V lost 1 base, and 8 bases had no gene match. Germline-derived CDR1 and CDR2 are MDHEN and SYDVKM. This chain's CDR3 is CASSLSGTGSWTDTQYF. The CDR3 nucleotides read TGTGCCAGCAGTTTATCCGGGACAGGGTCTTGGACAGATACGCAGTATTTT.

This clone was seen only once. This chain uses TRBV10-2 with TRBJ2-1, with D unresolved. Per germline, CDR1 WSHSY and CDR2 SAAADI. This CDR3 is built from 14 residues. Trimming cost V 7 bases and J 2 bases, with 12 bases left between them. The CDR3 region is CASMPSTTYNEQFF. DNA for the CDR3: TGCGCCAGCATGCCGTCAACTACCTACAATGAGCAGTTCTTC.

This clone has a single count. CDR3 nucleotide sequence: TGTGCCAGCAGTCCAAGGACGGGATATACGTCGAACACCGGGGAGCTGTTTTTT. Translation: CASSPRTGYTSNTGELFF. The chain links TRBV28 to TRBJ2-2, with D perhaps matching TRBD2 (5 bases). The CDR3 consists of 18 residues. V dropped 5 bases and J dropped 0 bases, with 19 bases sitting between them. The germline CDR1 and CDR2 sequences are MDHEN and SYDVKM.

The V gene is TRBV7-9, the J gene TRBJ1-2, with 9 bases lining up with TRBD1. Germline V lookup: CDR1 SEHNR, CDR2 FQNEAQ (reference sequence). The CDR3 extends over 16 amino acids. V lost 5 bases to trimming and J lost 6 bases; unmatched junction nucleotides: 13. The CDR3 protein is CASSPQAGTGRDGYTF. For the CDR3, the DNA is TGTGCCAGCAGCCCCCAAGCCGGGACAGGGAGAGATGGCTACACCTTC.

The chain is built from TRBV15 and TRBJ2-7; 7 bases map to TRBD1. J lost 3 bases, V lost 0 bases, and 8 bases had no gene match. Germline CDR1 reads LNHNV; CDR2 reads YYDKDF (reference sequence). This CDR3 comprises 16 residues. The CDR3 loop is CATSRDAGQGDYEQYF. CDR3 nucleotides: TGTGCCACCAGCAGAGATGCTGGGCAGGGGGACTACGAGCAGTACTTC.

The rearrangement links TRBV7-2 to TRBJ2-7; D unclear. The germline gives CDR1 SGHTA, CDR2 FQGNSA. V lost 2 bases and J lost 0, with 8 bases in between. The CDR3 totals 14 residues. CDR3 sequence (DNA): TGTGCCAGCAGCTTACCCTTTAGCTCCTACGAGCAGTACTTC. Amino acids: CASSLPFSSYEQYF.

Only a few counts were recorded for this clone. The chain employs TRBV5-1 and TRBJ1-2; 7 bases are shared with TRBD1. This CDR3 spans 13 amino acids. With 7 bases clipped from V and 7 bases from J, the junction kept 10 bases outside the gene matches. Germline V gene lookup returns CDR1 SGHRS and CDR2 YFSETQ. CDR3 loop: CASQTGGGRGYTF. For the CDR3, the DNA is TGCGCCAGCCAAACTGGAGGGGGCCGTGGCTACACCTTC.

This clone was seen a few times. V gene TRBV9 combines with J gene TRBJ1-3, with D possibly matching TRBD1 (6 bases). CDR3 length: 16 residues. The V gene's germline CDR1 is SGDLS and CDR2 YYNGEE. V lost 4 bases and J 5 bases, leaving 19 bases between the germline ends. The CDR3 region has the DNA TGTGCCAGCAGCCCGACAGGCAGTCGTCACAGAAACACCATATATTTT. Its protein is CASSPTGSRHRNTIYF.

The rearrangement joins TRBV5-1 to TRBJ2-1; the match to TRBD2 covers 7 bases. The CDR3 consists of 16 residues. Losses at the gene ends were 4 bases for V and 0 bases for J; bases not matched to a gene: 7. The germline V gene has CDR1 SGHRS and CDR2 YFSETQ. For the CDR3, the DNA is TGCGCCAGCAGCATTCAAGCGGGAAGCTCCTACAATGAGCAGTTCTTC. Translated, it gives CASSIQAGSSYNEQFF.

This chain connects TRBV19 to TRBJ1-5; TRBD1 agrees at 7 bases. There are 15 residues in the CDR3. The germline gives CDR1 LNHDA, CDR2 SQIVND (reference sequence). Unmatched junction bases numbered 6, after V lost 7 bases and J lost 0 bases. CDR3 coding DNA: TGTGCCAGTAACTTGGACAGGCCTAGCAATCAGCCCCAGCATTTT. The encoded protein is CASNLDRPSNQPQHF.

The V gene is TRBV7-2, the J gene TRBJ1-1; TRBD1 is a possible D gene (5 bases). V lost 6 bases and J 0 bases, leaving 17 bases between the germline ends. The germline V gene encodes CDR1 SGHTA and CDR2 FQGNSA. The CDR3 contains 16 residues. In DNA, the CDR3 is TGTGCCAGCAGATTTAGGGGTGGGGCGATGAACACTGAAGCTTTCTTT. This gives the protein CASRFRGGAMNTEAFF.